The next 20 T cell receptor beta chains were all read from a single sample in a study of shared clonotypes between healthy human individuals. CD8 cells classed as naive were CD45RO-negative and positively selected for CCR7, excluding terminally differentiated effector memory CD45RA+ cells. Data came from immunoSEQ multiplex PCR; TCRdb stores just in-frame clones and leaves some out. The data show 1.5 million to 2.5 million clones, roughly 94% seen once. Material for sequencing was naive CD8+ T cells sorted from blood. The receptors were gathered from a man younger than 35 in good health.

Note on this clone: This same CDR3 is encoded by further DNA sequences in the sample. The chain has TRBV7-2 and TRBJ1-3, with 7 bases identical to TRBD1. This CDR3 region has 15 residues. Looked up from germline, CDR1 is SGHTA and CDR2 is FQGNSA. Trimming removed 5 bases from V and 0 bases from J; junction bases left unmatched: 4. The CDR3 region is CASSPQGSSGNTIYF. Here the CDR3 DNA reads TGTGCCAGCAGCCCACAGGGGTCCTCTGGAAACACCATATATTTT.

To note about this clone: Distinct nucleotide sequences in the sample also encode this CDR3. The chain uses TRBV11-2 and TRBJ2-7; 7 nucleotides line up with TRBD2. This CDR3 region has 14 residues. Germline CDR1 and CDR2: SGHAT and FQNNGV. V lost 0 bases, J lost 2 bases, and 1 base stayed unmatched. The CDR3 reads CASSLEGLTYEQYF. CDR3 DNA sequence: TGTGCCAGCAGCTTAGAGGGACTAACCTACGAGCAGTACTTC.

A remark on this clone: The sample contains more than one DNA sequence encoding this CDR3. This rearrangement joins TRBV7-9 to TRBJ1-5, with 10 bases aligning to TRBD1. V trimming: 0 bases; J trimming: 5 bases; junction bases outside the gene matches: 1. Germline CDR1 reads SEHNR; CDR2 reads FQNEAQ (reference sequence). This CDR3 has 15 residues. This CDR3 is CASSLAGQGDQPQHF. The CDR3 DNA reads as TGTGCCAGCAGCTTAGCCGGACAGGGGGATCAGCCCCAGCATTTT. Using reference TRBV7-9 and TRBJ1-5 for the parts outside the CDR3, the full variable domain is DTGVSQNPRHKITKRGQNVTFRCDPISEHNRLYWYRQTLGQGPEFLTYFQNEAQLEKSRLLSDRFSAERPKGSFSTLEIQRTEQGDSAMYLCASSLAGQGDQPQHFGDGTRLSIL.

The chain links TRBV13 to TRBJ2-2; D not certain. The V gene's germline CDR1 is PRHDT and CDR2 FYEKMQ (reference sequence). The CDR3 extends over 14 amino acids. Trimming cost V 4 bases and J 3 bases, with 9 bases left between them. The CDR3 protein is CASSSSTHTGELFF. The CDR3, as DNA: TGTGCCAGCAGCTCCTCCACGCACACCGGGGAGCTGTTTTTT.

The CDR3 loop reads CASSPTGMGYEQYF. The CDR3 DNA reads TGTGCCAGCAGCCCGACAGGGATGGGTTACGAGCAGTACTTC. The genes are TRBV27 and TRBJ2-7; 7 nucleotides align to TRBD1. The CDR3 runs to 14 residues. Germline V lookup: CDR1 MNHEY, CDR2 SMNVEV (reference sequence). V lost 6 bases to trimming and J lost 4 bases; unmatched junction nucleotides: 9.

The table lists this clone with a count of one. One end of the junction varies from germline; a read error may be responsible. The chain uses TRBV29-1 and TRBJ2-1; D gene uncertain. In germline, CDR1 is SQVTM, CDR2 ANQGSEA. CDR3 length: 12 amino acids. The CDR3 spells CSVGSMGNEQFF. As DNA, the CDR3 is TGCAGTGTTGGGTCAATGGGGAATGAGCAGTTCTTC.

The chain employs TRBV29-1 and TRBJ2-7, with D perhaps matching TRBD1 (5 bases). The CDR3 contains 12 residues. V lost 6 bases and J 2 bases, leaving 11 bases between the germline ends. Germline CDR1 reads SQVTM; CDR2 reads ANQGSEA. The CDR3 DNA is TGCAGCGTAACAGGTGAGACCTACGAGCAGTACTTC. It encodes CSVTGETYEQYF.

Regarding this clone: Possible read error: a much larger clone is one base away. Other nucleotide sequences from this sample produce the same CDR3. The genes are TRBV7-9 and TRBJ1-1, with no clear D. Per germline, CDR1 SEHNR and CDR2 FQNEAQ (reference sequence). With 3 bases removed from V and 0 bases from J, the gap between germline ends came to 2 bases. The CDR3 loop spans 12 amino acids. In DNA form, the CDR3 reads TGTGCCAGCAGCTTCATGAACACTGAAGCTTTCTTT. It translates to CASSFMNTEAFF.

This clone appeared a single time. The chain joins TRBV30 to TRBJ2-3; perhaps TRBD1 as D (5 bases). The germline V gene encodes CDR1 GTSNPN and CDR2 SVGIG (reference sequence). Trimming took 3 bases from V and 4 from J, leaving 17 bases between them. The length of the CDR3 is 15 residues. The CDR3 DNA reads as TGTGCCTGGAGCCCCAGGGTCGGTGGGCCAGATACGCAGTATTTT. Its translation: CAWSPRVGGPDTQYF.

V gene TRBV13 combines with J gene TRBJ1-1; 7 nucleotides line up with TRBD1. The junction had 11 bases not matched to a gene; V was cut back by 5 bases and J by 5 bases. The germline gives CDR1 PRHDT, CDR2 FYEKMQ (reference sequence). This CDR3 spans 15 amino acids. The CDR3 reads CASSIVTGERTEAFF. As DNA, the CDR3 is TGTGCCAGCAGCATTGTAACAGGGGAGAGGACTGAAGCTTTCTTT.

This clone was seen a few times. V is TRBV7-9 and J is TRBJ1-2; D is uncertain. CDR1 SEHNR and CDR2 FQNEAQ come from the germline V gene (reference sequence). Trimming pared 5 bases from V and 1 base from J, leaving 11 bases between. The CDR3 covers 14 residues. The CDR3 nucleotides read TGTGCCAGCAGCAGCTCTAGGGTTAACTATGGCTACACCTTC. It yields the protein CASSSSRVNYGYTF.

The genes are TRBV9 and TRBJ2-3; TRBD2 agrees at 9 bases. The CDR3 has 15 amino acids. The junction had 8 bases not matched to a gene; V was cut back by 3 bases and J by 6 bases. The germline gives CDR1 SGDLS, CDR2 YYNGEE. The CDR3, as DNA: TGTGCCAGCAGCGCCCTAGCGGGACTGGCGGATACGCAGTATTTT. This encodes CASSALAGLADTQYF.

The rearrangement uses TRBV30 and TRBJ2-3; 7 nucleotides line up with TRBD1. The germline gives CDR1 GTSNPN, CDR2 SVGIG (reference sequence). The length of the CDR3 is 16 residues. The V gene end was trimmed by 0 bases and the J gene end by 2 bases; junction bases not matched to a gene: 8. CDR3 coding DNA: TGTGCCTGGAGTGTACTCTGGGACAGCTACACAGATACGCAGTATTTT. It yields the protein CAWSVLWDSYTDTQYF.

This CDR3 reads CASSSSMYTDTQYF. CDR3 nucleotides: TGTGCCAGCAGCTCCTCGATGTACACAGATACGCAGTATTTT. The chain recombines TRBV13 with TRBJ2-3; D gene unclear. Per the germline V gene, CDR1 is PRHDT and CDR2 is FYEKMQ (reference sequence). V lost 4 bases and J lost 2, with 10 bases in between. There are 14 residues in the CDR3.

This clone has a handful of counts. Other nucleotide sequences from this sample produce the same CDR3. V and J are TRBV27 and TRBJ2-7; TRBD1 agrees at 7 bases. Trimming cost V 4 bases and J 3 bases; bases outside gene matches: 3. The germline CDR1 and CDR2 sequences are MNHEY and SMNVEV (reference sequence). This CDR3 spans 13 amino acids. CDR3: CASSYRQGYEQYF. For the CDR3, the DNA is TGTGCCAGCAGTTACAGACAGGGCTACGAGCAGTACTTC.

The V call is TRBV28, the J call TRBJ1-5, with a weak D call TRBD1 (6 bases). The length of the CDR3 is 14 residues. Germline loops: CDR1 MDHEN, CDR2 SYDVKM. The V and J ends lost 3 bases and 6 bases respectively, with 12 bases between them. The CDR3 DNA reads TGTGCCAGCAGTTTGGTGGGGGCTGCTCAGCCCCAGCATTTT. It codes for CASSLVGAAQPQHF.

V usage is TRBV5-1 and J usage is TRBJ2-5; 10 positions match TRBD2. CDR1 SGHRS and CDR2 YFSETQ come from the germline V gene. J was trimmed by 4 bases and V by 7 bases; bases with no gene match: 4. The CDR3 runs to 13 residues. This CDR3 reads CASRGTSVETQYF. CDR3 coding DNA: TGCGCCAGCCGCGGGACTAGCGTAGAGACCCAGTACTTC. Full variable domain (rest looked up from reference TRBV5-1 and TRBJ2-5): KAGVTQTPRYLIKTRGQQVTLSCSPISGHRSVSWYQQTPGQGLQFLFEYFSETQRNKGNFPGRFSGRQFSNSRSEMNVSTLELGDSALYLCASRGTSVETQYFGPGTRLLVL.

The V gene is TRBV7-9, the J gene TRBJ2-7; D is unresolved. The CDR3 is 13 amino acids. Germline-derived CDR1 and CDR2 are SEHNR and FQNEAQ (reference sequence). The germline V and J ends were trimmed by 5 bases and 6 bases, with 14 bases remaining between them. The CDR3 region has the DNA TGTGCCAGCAGCGGACCGATAAACCTCGAGCAGTACTTC. Translating gives CASSGPINLEQYF.

This clone was recorded only once. This chain uses TRBV4-3 with TRBJ2-1; the match to TRBD2 covers 7 bases. The CDR3 spans 16 residues. CDR1 LGHNA and CDR2 YSLEER come from the germline V gene. V gave up 0 bases and J gave up 2 bases; unmatched junction bases: 4. The CDR3 DNA sequence: TGCGCCAGCAGCCAAGACGGGGGAGGGACCTACAATGAGCAGTTCTTC. Translating it yields CASSQDGGGTYNEQFF.

This clone was seen a few times. The chain combines TRBV6-5 with TRBJ1-2; D unresolved. The V and J ends lost 5 bases and 3 bases respectively, with 10 bases between them. Germline V CDR1 and CDR2: MNHEY, SVGAGI. This CDR3 region has 13 residues. CDR3 nucleotide sequence: TGTGCCAGCAGTGAGGCCGGGTACTATGGCTACACCTTC. Translation gives CASSEAGYYGYTF.